What follows describes a single TCR beta chain. This entry comes from a study of blood T cell repertoires in COVID-19. As for the study in general: Samples taken during acute and convalescent COVID-19 were collected in the United States, Italy and Spain. T cells, B-cell-depleted T cells, or PBMCs provided the cDNA or gDNA that served as material.

V gave up 2 bases and J gave up 1 base, with 14 bases separating them. Germline values: CDR1 LGHNT, CDR2 FRNRAP. There are 17 residues in the CDR3. Original processing notes: From reference gene primer amplification, estimates of nucleated cell counts were derived. The table came from immunoSEQ multiplex PCR; TCRdb's copy has only in-frame clones and leaves some out. The V and J calls and the clone size are those of that table, but D and trimming were determined from the DNA. This table has over 150,000 clones, about 90% appearing once. This receptor was obtained from a man aged 50-60 years with acute or convalescent COVID-19. Sequences were obtained from peripheral blood. The V and J genes are TRBV12-5 and TRBJ2-2, with D maybe TRBD2 (6 bases). The CDR3 reads CASGLSPAGMNTGELFF. CDR3 sequence (DNA): TGTGCTAGTGGTTTGTCCCCGGCGGGGATGAACACCGGGGAGCTGTTTTTT.